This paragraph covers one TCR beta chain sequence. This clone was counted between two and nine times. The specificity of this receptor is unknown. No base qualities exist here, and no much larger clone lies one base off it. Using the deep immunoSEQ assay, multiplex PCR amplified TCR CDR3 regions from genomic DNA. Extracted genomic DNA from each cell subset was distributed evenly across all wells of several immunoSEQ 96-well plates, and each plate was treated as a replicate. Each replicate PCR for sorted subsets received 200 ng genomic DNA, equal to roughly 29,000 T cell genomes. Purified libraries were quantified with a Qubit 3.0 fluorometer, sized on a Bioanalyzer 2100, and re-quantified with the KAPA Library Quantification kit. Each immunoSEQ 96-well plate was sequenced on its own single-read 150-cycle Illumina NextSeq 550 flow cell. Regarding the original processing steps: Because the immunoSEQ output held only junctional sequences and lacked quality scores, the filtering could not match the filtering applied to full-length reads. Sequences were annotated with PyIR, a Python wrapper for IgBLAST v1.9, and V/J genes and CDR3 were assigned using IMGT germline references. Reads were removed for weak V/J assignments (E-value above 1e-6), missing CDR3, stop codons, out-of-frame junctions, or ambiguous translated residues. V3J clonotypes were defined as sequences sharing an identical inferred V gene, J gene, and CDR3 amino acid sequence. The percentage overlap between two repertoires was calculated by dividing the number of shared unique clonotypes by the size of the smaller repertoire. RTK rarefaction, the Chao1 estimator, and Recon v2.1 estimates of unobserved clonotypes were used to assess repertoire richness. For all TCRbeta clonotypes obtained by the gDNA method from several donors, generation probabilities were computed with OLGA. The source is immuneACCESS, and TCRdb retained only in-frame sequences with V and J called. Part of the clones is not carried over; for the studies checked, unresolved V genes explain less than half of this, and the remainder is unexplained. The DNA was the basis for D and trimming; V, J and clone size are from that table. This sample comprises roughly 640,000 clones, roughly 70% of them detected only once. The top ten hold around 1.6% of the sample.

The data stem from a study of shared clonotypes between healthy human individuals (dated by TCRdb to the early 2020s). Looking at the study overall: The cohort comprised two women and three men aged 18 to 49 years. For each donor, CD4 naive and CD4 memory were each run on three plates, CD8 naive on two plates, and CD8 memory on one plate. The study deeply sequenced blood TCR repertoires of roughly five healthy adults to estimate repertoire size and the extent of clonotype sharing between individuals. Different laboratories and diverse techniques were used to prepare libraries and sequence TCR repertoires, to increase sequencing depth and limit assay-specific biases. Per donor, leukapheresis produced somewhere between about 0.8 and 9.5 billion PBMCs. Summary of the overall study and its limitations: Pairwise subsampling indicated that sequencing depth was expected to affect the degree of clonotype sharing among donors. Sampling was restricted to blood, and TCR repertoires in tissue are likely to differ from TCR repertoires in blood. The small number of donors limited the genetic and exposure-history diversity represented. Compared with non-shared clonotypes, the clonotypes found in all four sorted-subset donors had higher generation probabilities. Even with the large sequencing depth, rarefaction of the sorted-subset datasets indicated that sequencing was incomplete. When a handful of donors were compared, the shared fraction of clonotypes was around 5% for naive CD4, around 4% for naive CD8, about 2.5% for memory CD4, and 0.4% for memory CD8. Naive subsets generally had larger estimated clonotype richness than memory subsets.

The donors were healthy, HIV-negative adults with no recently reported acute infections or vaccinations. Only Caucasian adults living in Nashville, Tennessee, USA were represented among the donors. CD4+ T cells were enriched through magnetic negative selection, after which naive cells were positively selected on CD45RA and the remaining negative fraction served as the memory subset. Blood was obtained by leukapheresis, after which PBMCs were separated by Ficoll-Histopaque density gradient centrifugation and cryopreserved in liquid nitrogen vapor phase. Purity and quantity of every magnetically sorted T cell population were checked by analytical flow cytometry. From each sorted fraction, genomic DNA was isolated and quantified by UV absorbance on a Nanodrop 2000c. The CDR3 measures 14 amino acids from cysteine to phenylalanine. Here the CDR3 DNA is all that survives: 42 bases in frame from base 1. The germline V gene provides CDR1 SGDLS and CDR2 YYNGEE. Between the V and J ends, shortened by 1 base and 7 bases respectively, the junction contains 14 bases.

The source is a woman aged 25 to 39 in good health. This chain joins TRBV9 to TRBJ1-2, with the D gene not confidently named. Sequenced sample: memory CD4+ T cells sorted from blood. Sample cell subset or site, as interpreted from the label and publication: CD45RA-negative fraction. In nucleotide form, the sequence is TGTGCCAGCAGCGTATCGAGATCCTCGAGTGGCTACACCTTC. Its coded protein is CASSVSRSSSGYTF.